A selection of T cell receptor beta chains follows, all from one sample in a study of CXCR3-negative and CXCR3-positive naive CD8 T cells. TCRdb reprocessed the 5' RACE reads and keeps a single row for each CDR3 protein, giving no DNA. This table lists some 140,000 distinct CDR3 sequences. The material sequenced was naive CXCR3+ CD8+ T cells from blood. The receptors stem from a human donor in good health. Some clones in this sample may be carry-over from other donors' samples. The CDR3 runs from the conserved cysteine through the conserved F or W. Each record gives: J gene, V gene, CDR3 protein.

TRBJ2-1,TRBV9,CASSEDFYNEQFF
TRBJ2-3,TRBV28,CAGSGTGPTDTQYF
TRBJ2-3,TRBV28,CASSLDLRGASFDTQYF
TRBJ2-7,TRBV6-1,CASSLTSGTYEQYF
TRBJ2-7,TRBV7-9,CASSSIRDRRHEQYF
TRBJ2-2,TRBV24-1,CATKKGTENTGELFF
TRBJ2-7,TRBV5-1,CASSLGHTTYEQYF
TRBJ1-1,TRBV28,CASSGGESTEAFF
TRBJ2-7,TRBV13,CASSLRGSGASYEQYF
TRBJ2-3,TRBV5-1,CASSGTEDTDTQYF
TRBJ2-7,TRBV19,CASSASTGSTYEQYF
TRBJ1-2,TRBV7-2,CASSGNGGPTGGYTF
TRBJ2-7,TRBV12-5,CASALTDSYEQYF
TRBJ1-1,TRBV5-1,CASKERTAMNTEAFF
TRBJ1-1,TRBV12-3/TRBV12-4,CASSFEGTNTEAFF
TRBJ2-1,TRBV20-1,CSARDRNNNEQFF
TRBJ2-7,TRBV4-1,CASSQAGLGVYEQYF
TRBJ2-3,TRBV12-3/TRBV12-4,CASSRTSGGARDTQYF
TRBJ2-1,TRBV7-6,CASSLASYYNEQFF
TRBJ2-6,TRBV15,CATSTSSYSGANVLTF
TRBJ2-6,TRBV28,CASSLRPTGANVLTF